Presented here are 32 T cell receptor beta chains from one specimen sequenced in a study of identical twins. TCRdb redid the calling of the 5' RACE reads with MiXCR, one entry per CDR3 protein. Counted here are about 430,000 distinct CDR3 sequences, about a fifth occurring once; the ten biggest clones make up 12%. Sample: naive T cells sorted from blood. The receptors here all came from a man aged 45 to 65 in good health.

The rearrangement links TRBV7-2 to TRBJ2-1; 9 bases agree with TRBD2. Trimming took 4 bases from V and 5 from J; bases not matched to a gene: 12. This CDR3 comprises 17 residues. The V gene's germline CDR1 is SGHTA and CDR2 FQGNSA. The CDR3 DNA reads TGTGCCAGCAGCTCAACCGTTTTGACTAGCGGAAACAATGAGCAGTTCTTC. It is translated as CASSSTVLTSGNNEQFF.

Only a few counts were recorded for this clonotype. The chain couples TRBV20-1 to TRBJ2-3; 7 positions match TRBD1. V was pared by 6 bases and J by 0 bases, with 12 bases of the junction left unmatched. CDR1 and CDR2 from the germline V gene are DFQATT and SNEGSKA (reference sequence). CDR3 length equals 16 residues. This CDR3 reads CSAPNRGRTSTDTQYF. The CDR3 coding sequence is TGCAGTGCGCCAAACAGGGGCCGTACTAGCACAGATACGCAGTATTTT.

This clonotype was counted at least ten times. The chain joins TRBV20-1 to TRBJ2-2; 9 nucleotides agree with TRBD1. This CDR3 is 17 amino acids long. The ends lost 0 bases at V and 0 bases at J; junction bases unmatched: 5. Germline CDR1 reads DFQATT; CDR2 reads SNEGSKA (reference sequence). CDR3 loop: CSARDVRQGANTGELFF. As DNA, the CDR3 is TGCAGTGCTAGAGATGTCCGACAGGGGGCGAACACCGGGGAGCTGTTTTTT.

This clonotype was counted between two and nine times. J is TRBJ2-7 and V is TRBV10-3; 7 bases line up with TRBD2. V trimming: 2 bases; J trimming: 2 bases; junction bases outside the gene matches: 6. From germline, CDR1 is ENHRY and CDR2 SYGVKD. The CDR3 runs 15 residues. CDR3 bases: TGTGCCATCAGTGAGGCTAGCGGCGGGACCTACGAGCAGTACTTC. Its translation: CAISEASGGTYEQYF.

This clonotype was seen only a few times. The V gene is TRBV11-2, the J gene TRBJ2-5; D could derive from TRBD1 or TRBD2 (6 bases each). Germline CDR1 SGHAT, CDR2 FQNNGV. V was clipped by 4 bases and J by 1 base, with 13 bases between them. The CDR3 contains 15 residues. CDR3 protein: CASSSWEDSQETQYF. The DNA for the CDR3 is TGTGCCAGCAGCTCTTGGGAGGACAGCCAAGAGACCCAGTACTTC. Variable domain in full (rest from reference TRBV11-2 and TRBJ2-5): EAGVAQSPRYKIIEKRQSVAFWCNPISGHATLYWYQQILGQGPKLLIQFQNNGVVDDSQLPKDRFSAERLKGVDSTLKIQPAKLEDSAVYLCASSSWEDSQETQYFGPGTRLLVL.

The sample holds many counts of this clonotype. This chain links TRBV5-6 with TRBJ2-3; TRBD1 matches 12 bases. Unmatched junction bases numbered 11, after V lost 5 bases and J lost 4 bases. There are 17 residues in the CDR3. CDR1 is SGHDT and CDR2 is YYEEEE in the germline V gene. This chain's CDR3 is CASSRPYGTGGPDTQYF. The CDR3 nucleotides are TGTGCCAGCAGTCGCCCTTACGGGACAGGGGGCCCAGATACGCAGTATTTT. Using reference TRBV5-6 and TRBJ2-3 for the parts outside the CDR3, the full variable domain is DAGVTQSPTHLIKTRGQQVTLRCSPKSGHDTVSWYQQALGQGPQFIFQYYEEEERQRGNFPDRFSGHQFPNYSSELNVNALLLGDSALYLCASSRPYGTGGPDTQYFGPGTRLTVL.

The CDR3, as DNA: TGTGCCAGCAGCCCCCCACCGGGGGGGACAGATACGCAGTATTTT. This codes for CASSPPPGGTDTQYF. The chain joins TRBV7-9 to TRBJ2-3, with 8 bases identical to TRBD2. With 5 bases clipped from V and 3 bases from J, the junction kept 7 bases outside the gene matches. The CDR3 covers 15 residues. Per germline, CDR1 SEHNR and CDR2 FQNEAQ (reference sequence).

This chain links TRBV20-1 with TRBJ2-7; 7 bases fit TRBD2. Losses at the gene ends were 5 bases for V and 7 bases for J; bases not matched to a gene: 11. Looked up from germline, CDR1 is DFQATT and CDR2 is SNEGSKA (reference sequence). The CDR3 is made up of 13 amino acids. The DNA of the CDR3 is TGCAGTGCTGAAGAGCGACTAGCCGGGGAGCAGTACTTC. Amino acids: CSAEERLAGEQYF.

The CDR3 region has the DNA TGTGCCAGCAGTACGACAGCTGGCGAAGCTTTCTTT. The encoded protein is CASSTTAGEAFF. The rearrangement uses TRBV6-2 or TRBV6-3 and TRBJ1-1, with a tentative D call TRBD1 (5 bases). The CDR3 is made up of 12 amino acids. The germline V gene has CDR1 MNHEY and CDR2 SVGEGT. Trimming left V 5 bases short and J 8 bases short, with 12 bases between.

The chain uses TRBV15 and TRBJ2-3; D call uncertain. This CDR3 has 14 amino acids. CDR1 and CDR2 from the germline V gene are LNHNV and YYDKDF (reference sequence). Trimming took off 0 bases at V and 4 bases at J, with 8 bases between the two ends. CDR3 protein: CATSREGSADTQYF. The CDR3 region has the DNA TGTGCCACCAGCAGAGAAGGATCTGCAGATACGCAGTATTTT.

This clonotype was seen many times. The chain joins TRBV4-2 to TRBJ2-1; D may be TRBD1 or TRBD2 (5 bases each). The V end was cut by 0 bases, the J end by 4 bases, with 10 bases between. The germline gives CDR1 LGHNA, CDR2 YNFKEQ. This CDR3 has 15 residues. CDR3 sequence (DNA): TGTGCCAGCAGCCAAGAACGGGGCCATTACAATGAGCAGTTCTTC. It translates to CASSQERGHYNEQFF.

A few counts support this clonotype. The chain uses TRBV27 and TRBJ2-3; D ambiguous. Trimming took off 5 bases at V and 2 bases at J, with 14 bases between the two ends. CDR1 and CDR2 (germline): MNHEY, SMNVEV (reference sequence). This CDR3 region has 15 residues. Written as DNA, the CDR3 is TGTGCCAGCAGTACCCTTGATATTGCCACAGATACGCAGTATTTT. Residues: CASSTLDIATDTQYF.

This clonotype has more than one count but fewer than ten. The chain is built from TRBV9 and TRBJ1-5, with D possibly TRBD1 on 6 matching bases. The germline CDR1 and CDR2 sequences are SGDLS and YYNGEE. The CDR3 consists of 16 residues. Deletions cut 0 bases from V and 6 bases from J, with 16 bases between. The CDR3: CASSVVWGAYRQPQHF. The CDR3 DNA reads TGTGCCAGCAGCGTAGTGTGGGGGGCGTATCGTCAGCCCCAGCATTTT.

This chain joins TRBV5-5 and TRBJ2-3; 14 bases agree with TRBD2. Germline V gene data show CDR1 as SGHKS and CDR2 as YYEKEE (reference sequence). The length of the CDR3 is 16 residues. Germline trimming cut 2 bases from V and 7 bases from J; bases unmatched to any gene: 6. For the CDR3, the DNA is TGTGCCAGCAGCTTCGGACTAGCGGGGGGTCGGAATACGCAGTATTTT. It yields the protein CASSFGLAGGRNTQYF. The whole variable domain, remainder taken from reference TRBV5-5 and TRBJ2-3, is DAGVTQSPTHLIKTRGQQVTLRCSPISGHKSVSWYQQVLGQGPQFIFQYYEKEERGRGNFPDRFSARQFPNYSSELNVNALLLGDSALYLCASSFGLAGGRNTQYFGPGTRLTVL.

The chain is built from TRBV29-1 and TRBJ2-3, with 10 positions matching TRBD2. This CDR3 region has 14 residues. V was clipped by 4 bases and J by 4 bases; unmatched bases: 5. CDR1 is SQVTM, CDR2 ANQGSEA, per germline. The DNA for the CDR3 is TGCAGCGTTGTGCTAGCGGGAGTCCCAGATACGCAGTATTTT. It is translated as CSVVLAGVPDTQYF.

The V and J genes are TRBV20-1 and TRBJ2-2; no definite D call. V gave up 0 bases and J gave up 4 bases, with 9 bases separating them. CDR1 is DFQATT and CDR2 is SNEGSKA in the germline V gene (reference sequence). This CDR3 comprises 14 residues. Here the CDR3 reads CSARDKGSTGELFF. The DNA of the CDR3 is TGCAGTGCTAGAGATAAAGGGTCCACCGGGGAGCTGTTTTTT.

The CDR3 nucleotides read TGTGCCAGCAGCTTGGTTTTAGGCCAAAGAGACGAGACCCAGTACTTC. It specifies CASSLVLGQRDETQYF. The genes are TRBV5-6 and TRBJ2-5; no clear D gene. CDR3 length: 16 residues. Deletions cut 0 bases from V and 5 bases from J, with 17 bases between. The V gene's germline CDR1 is SGHDT and CDR2 YYEEEE. Complete variable domain (other parts from reference TRBV5-6 and TRBJ2-5): DAGVTQSPTHLIKTRGQQVTLRCSPKSGHDTVSWYQQALGQGPQFIFQYYEEEERQRGNFPDRFSGHQFPNYSSELNVNALLLGDSALYLCASSLVLGQRDETQYFGPGTRLLVL.

This clonotype was detected ten times or more. The V gene is TRBV28, the J gene TRBJ2-2; unclear D gene. The germline CDR1 and CDR2 sequences are MDHEN and SYDVKM. V shed 1 base and J shed 6 bases, with 3 bases lying between them. The CDR3 extends over 12 amino acids. The CDR3 DNA sequence: TGTGCCAGCAGTTTATTGGCCGGGGAGCTGTTTTTT. This translates into CASSLLAGELFF.

This clonotype has at least ten counts. This chain uses TRBV5-6 with TRBJ2-6, with D unclear. Germline CDR1 reads SGHDT; CDR2 reads YYEEEE. This CDR3 contains 14 residues. V gave up 5 bases and J gave up 0 bases, with 6 bases separating them. The chain's CDR3 is CASSPGSGANVLTF. The CDR3 DNA is TGTGCCAGCAGTCCGGGCTCTGGGGCCAACGTCCTGACTTTC.

This clonotype was picked up a small number of times. The gene calls are TRBV30 and TRBJ2-7; 11 bases are a match to TRBD2. The CDR3 is 13 residues long. J lost 2 bases, V lost 7 bases, and 4 bases had no gene match. CDR1 is GTSNPN and CDR2 is SVGIG in the germline V gene (reference sequence). The CDR3 region has the DNA TGTGCCTATTCGACTAGCGGGGCCTACGAGCAGTACTTC. Protein: CAYSTSGAYEQYF.

This clonotype appeared a few times. The V and J genes are TRBV4-3 and TRBJ2-1, with 11 bases aligning to TRBD2. V shed 4 bases and J 4 bases; nucleotides not matched to a gene: 9. Germline V lookup: CDR1 LGHNA, CDR2 YSLEER. The CDR3 consists of 17 residues. This CDR3 is CASSPDWPSGGYNEQFF. The CDR3 region has the DNA TGCGCCAGCAGCCCTGATTGGCCTAGCGGGGGGTACAATGAGCAGTTCTTC.

The chain uses TRBV11-2 and TRBJ2-6, with D perhaps matching TRBD1 (6 bases). This CDR3 has 18 amino acids. Germline CDR1 is SGHAT and CDR2 is FQNNGV. With 2 bases removed from V and 0 bases from J, the gap between germline ends came to 14 bases. The CDR3 here is CASSLITGFNSGANVLTF. CDR3 DNA sequence: TGTGCCAGCAGCTTAATCACAGGGTTCAACTCTGGGGCCAACGTCCTGACTTTC. Variable domain in full (rest from reference TRBV11-2 and TRBJ2-6): EAGVAQSPRYKIIEKRQSVAFWCNPISGHATLYWYQQILGQGPKLLIQFQNNGVVDDSQLPKDRFSAERLKGVDSTLKIQPAKLEDSAVYLCASSLITGFNSGANVLTFGAGSRLTVL.

The table lists this clonotype with a few counts. CDR3 amino acids: CASSRDHRVGANVLTF. The CDR3 region has the DNA TGCGCCAGCAGCCGAGATCACAGGGTTGGGGCCAACGTCCTGACTTTC. The V and J genes are TRBV4-3 and TRBJ2-6; maybe TRBD1 (6 bases). CDR1 and CDR2 from the germline V gene are LGHNA and YSLEER. The CDR3 has 16 amino acids. V shed 4 bases and J shed 3 bases, with 13 bases lying between them.

The chain recombines TRBV20-1 with TRBJ2-1; 10 bases are a match to TRBD2. Losses at the gene ends were 1 base for V and 0 bases for J; bases not matched to a gene: 9. The length of the CDR3 is 18 residues. Germline CDR1 is DFQATT and CDR2 is SNEGSKA (reference sequence). CDR3 in DNA: TGCAGTGCTAGAGTTGGGATAGCGGGGGGTCACTCCTACAATGAGCAGTTCTTC. Encoded protein: CSARVGIAGGHSYNEQFF.

In DNA form, the CDR3 reads TGTGCCAGCAGAGACGGGACAGGGGACGAAGCTTTCTTT. Encoded protein: CASRDGTGDEAFF. The chain joins TRBV6-4 to TRBJ1-1; 10 bases map to TRBD1. J was trimmed by 8 bases and V by 6 bases; bases with no gene match: 6. CDR1 is MRHNA, CDR2 SNTAGT, per germline. The CDR3 totals 13 residues.

Only a few counts were recorded for this clonotype. This rearrangement joins TRBV5-1 to TRBJ2-7, with 9 bases matching TRBD1. Looked up from germline, CDR1 is SGHRS and CDR2 is YFSETQ. The V gene end was trimmed by 8 bases and the J gene end by 0 bases; junction bases not matched to a gene: 6. This CDR3 is 14 amino acids long. CDR3 sequence (DNA): TGCGCCAGTTGCACGGGACAGGGCTCCTACGAGCAGTACTTC. It is translated as CASCTGQGSYEQYF.

This clonotype was seen repeatedly, ten times or more. The chain employs TRBV9 and TRBJ2-1; 7 bases align to TRBD1. The CDR3 runs 16 residues. Trimming cost V 0 bases and J 4 bases; bases outside gene matches: 7. Per the germline V gene, CDR1 is SGDLS and CDR2 is YYNGEE. CDR3 nucleotide sequence: TGTGCCAGCAGCGTAGGGCAGGGGGTTTCTTACAATGAGCAGTTCTTC. This codes for CASSVGQGVSYNEQFF.

The chain uses TRBV6-5 and TRBJ2-5; TRBD1 aligns across 8 bases. Germline loops: CDR1 MNHEY, CDR2 SVGAGI. The CDR3 spans 15 residues. After removal of 2 bases from V and 5 bases from J, the junction contained 7 bases not matched to a gene. The CDR3 DNA sequence: TGTGCCAGCAGTTACCCGACAGGGGCGGGGGAGACCCAGTACTTC. Amino acids: CASSYPTGAGETQYF.

The rearrangement links TRBV7-3 to TRBJ2-7; D gene ambiguous. In germline, CDR1 is SGHTA, CDR2 FQGTGA. Trimming removed 0 bases from V and 2 bases from J, with 11 bases in between. CDR3 size: 15 residues. The DNA of the CDR3 is TGTGCCAGCAGCTTAACCCGCGTTAGTGCCTACGAGCAGTACTTC. This encodes CASSLTRVSAYEQYF.

This chain joins TRBV6-2 or TRBV6-3 and TRBJ1-5; maybe TRBD1 (5 bases). Trimming took 7 bases from V and 4 from J, leaving 17 bases between them. The CDR3 has 15 amino acids. CDR1 MNHEY and CDR2 SVGEGT come from the germline V gene. CDR3 loop: CASTPRGYLNQPQHF. As DNA, the CDR3 is TGTGCCAGCACCCCGAGGGGATACTTGAATCAGCCCCAGCATTTT.

The genes are TRBV11-2 and TRBJ2-1; 9 bases are a match to TRBD2. Trimming took 1 base from V and 5 from J; bases not matched to a gene: 3. The CDR3 is made up of 15 amino acids. Germline values: CDR1 SGHAT, CDR2 FQNNGV. CDR3 bases: TGTGCCAGCAGCTTAGCGCTAGCGGGGCACAATGAGCAGTTCTTC. Protein: CASSLALAGHNEQFF.

In this sample, this clonotype turned up many times. The V and J genes are TRBV20-1 and TRBJ2-3, with D unresolved. Germline CDR1 reads DFQATT; CDR2 reads SNEGSKA (reference sequence). With 1 base removed from V and 5 bases from J, the gap between germline ends came to 7 bases. CDR3 length: 12 residues. The chain's CDR3 is CSARGIIDTQYF. CDR3 sequence (DNA): TGCAGTGCTAGAGGGATTATAGATACGCAGTATTTT.